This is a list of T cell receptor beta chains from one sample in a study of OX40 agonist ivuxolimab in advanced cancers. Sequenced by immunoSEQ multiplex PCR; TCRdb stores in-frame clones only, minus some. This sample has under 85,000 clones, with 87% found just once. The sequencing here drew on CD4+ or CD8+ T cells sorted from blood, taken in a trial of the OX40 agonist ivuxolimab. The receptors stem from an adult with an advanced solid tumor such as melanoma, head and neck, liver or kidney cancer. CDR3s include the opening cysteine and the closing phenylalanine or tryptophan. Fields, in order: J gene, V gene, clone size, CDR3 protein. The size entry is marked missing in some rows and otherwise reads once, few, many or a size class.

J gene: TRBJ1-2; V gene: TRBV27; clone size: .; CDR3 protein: CASSFNSGGGYTF
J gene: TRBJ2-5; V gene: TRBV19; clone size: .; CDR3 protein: CASSIRQREHLREETQYF
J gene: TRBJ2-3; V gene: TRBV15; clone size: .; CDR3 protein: CATSLAGLIQDTQYF
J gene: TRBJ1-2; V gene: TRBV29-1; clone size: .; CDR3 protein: CSVGTGDNYGYTF
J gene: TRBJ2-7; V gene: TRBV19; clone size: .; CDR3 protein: CASSTSVRTSGTAEQYF
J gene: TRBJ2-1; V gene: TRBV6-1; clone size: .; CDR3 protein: CASTLRDEQFF
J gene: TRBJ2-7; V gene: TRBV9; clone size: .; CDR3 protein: CASSRQGDEQYF
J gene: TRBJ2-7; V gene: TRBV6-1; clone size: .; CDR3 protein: CASSEEVRDRGYEQYF
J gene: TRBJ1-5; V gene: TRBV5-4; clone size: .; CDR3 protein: CASSFGGDQPQHF
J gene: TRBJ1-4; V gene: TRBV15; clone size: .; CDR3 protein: CATSRDKLRDRGEKLFF
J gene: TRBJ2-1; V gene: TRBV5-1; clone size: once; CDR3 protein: CASSLDRAHEQFF
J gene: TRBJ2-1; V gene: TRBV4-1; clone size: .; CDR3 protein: CASSHSGGWGNNNEQFF
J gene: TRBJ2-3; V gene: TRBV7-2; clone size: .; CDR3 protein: CASSSPPVSDTQYF
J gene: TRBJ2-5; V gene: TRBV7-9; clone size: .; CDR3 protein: CASHPRDLGGETQYF
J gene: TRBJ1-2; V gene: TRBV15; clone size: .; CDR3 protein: CATSMALGRNYGYTF
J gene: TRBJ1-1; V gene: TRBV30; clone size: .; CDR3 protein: CAWSGWLDKGMNTEAFF
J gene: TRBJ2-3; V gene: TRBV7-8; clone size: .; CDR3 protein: CASSILPAGSGPTDTQYF
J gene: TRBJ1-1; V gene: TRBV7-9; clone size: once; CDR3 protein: CASSLVVGSGSTEAFF
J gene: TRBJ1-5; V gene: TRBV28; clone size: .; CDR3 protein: CAAIGEYSNQPQHF
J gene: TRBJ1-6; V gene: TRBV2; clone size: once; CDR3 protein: CASSGEGQGSLSYNSPLHF
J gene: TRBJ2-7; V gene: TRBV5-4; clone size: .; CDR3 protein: CASSLGIYEQYF